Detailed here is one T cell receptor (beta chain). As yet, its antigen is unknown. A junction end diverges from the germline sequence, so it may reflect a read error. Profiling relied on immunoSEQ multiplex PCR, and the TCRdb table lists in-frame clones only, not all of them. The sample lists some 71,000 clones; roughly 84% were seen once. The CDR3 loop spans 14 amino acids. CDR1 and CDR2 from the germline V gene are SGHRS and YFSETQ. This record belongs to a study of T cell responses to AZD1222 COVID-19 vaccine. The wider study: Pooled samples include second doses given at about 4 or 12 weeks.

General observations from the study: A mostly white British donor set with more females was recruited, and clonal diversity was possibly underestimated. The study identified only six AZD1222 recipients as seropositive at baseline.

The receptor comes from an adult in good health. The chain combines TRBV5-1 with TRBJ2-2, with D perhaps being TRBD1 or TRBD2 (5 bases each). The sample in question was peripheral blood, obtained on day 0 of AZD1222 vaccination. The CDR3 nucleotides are TGCGCCAGCAGGTTGGGACGGAACACCGGGGAGCTGTTTTTT. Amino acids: CASRLGRNTGELFF.